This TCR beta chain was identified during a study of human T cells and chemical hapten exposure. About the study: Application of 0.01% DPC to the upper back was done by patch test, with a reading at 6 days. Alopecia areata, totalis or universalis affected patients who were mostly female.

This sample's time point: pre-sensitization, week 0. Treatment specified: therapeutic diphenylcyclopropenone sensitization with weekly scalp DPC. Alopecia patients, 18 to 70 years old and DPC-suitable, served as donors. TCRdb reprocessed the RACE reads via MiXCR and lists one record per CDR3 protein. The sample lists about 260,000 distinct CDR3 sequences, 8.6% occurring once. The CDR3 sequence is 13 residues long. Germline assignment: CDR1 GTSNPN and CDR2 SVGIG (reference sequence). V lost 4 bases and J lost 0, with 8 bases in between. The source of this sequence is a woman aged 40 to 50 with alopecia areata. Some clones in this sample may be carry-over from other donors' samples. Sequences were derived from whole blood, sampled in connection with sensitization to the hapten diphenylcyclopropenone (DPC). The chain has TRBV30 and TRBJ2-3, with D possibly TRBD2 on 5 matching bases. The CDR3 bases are TGTGCCTGGACTCGGACTAGCACAGATACGCAGTATTTT. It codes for CAWTRTSTDTQYF.